The clone carrying this TCR beta chain turned up a few times. The antigen is undetermined. This sample stems from a study of STAT5B mutations in CD4+ large granular lymphocyte leukemia. Germline V CDR1 and CDR2: SGDLS, YYNGEE. J lost 4 bases, V lost 7 bases, and 7 bases had no gene match. The CDR3 runs to 13 residues. Produced via immunoSEQ multiplex PCR; TCRdb's table is partial and in-frame only. Seen here are roughly 34,000 clones, roughly 81% observed once, and the top ten hold 4.4%. Study-wide findings and caveats: Patient CD4-sorted repertoires stayed more clonal than healthy ones after leukemic-clone removal. Higher CD4+ than CD8+ T-LGLL clonality might reflect small sample size. TRBV06-family usage was enriched in top patient clones (8/27) versus controls (2/35).

This chain links TRBV9 with TRBJ1-2, with 7 bases fitting TRBD1. This TCR was recovered from a human donor in good health. Source material: CD4+ T cells from blood buffy coats. The CDR3 nucleotides are TGTGCCAGCCGACCGACAGGGCCCTATGGCTACACCTTC. Translation: CASRPTGPYGYTF.